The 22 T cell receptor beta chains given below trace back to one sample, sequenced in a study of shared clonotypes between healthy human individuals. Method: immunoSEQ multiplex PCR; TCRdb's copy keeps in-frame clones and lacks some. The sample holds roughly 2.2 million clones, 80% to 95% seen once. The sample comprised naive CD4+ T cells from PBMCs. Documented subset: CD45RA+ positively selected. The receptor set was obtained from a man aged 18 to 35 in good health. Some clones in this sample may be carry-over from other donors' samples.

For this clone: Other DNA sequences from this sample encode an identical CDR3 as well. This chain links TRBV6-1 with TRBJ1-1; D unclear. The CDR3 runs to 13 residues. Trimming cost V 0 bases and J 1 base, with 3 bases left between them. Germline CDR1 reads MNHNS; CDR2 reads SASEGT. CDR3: CASSEAGNTEAFF. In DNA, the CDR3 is TGTGCCAGCAGTGAAGCGGGGAACACTGAAGCTTTCTTT.

CDR3 residues: CASSYSEETDTQYF. DNA of the CDR3: TGTGCCAGCAGTTACTCAGAAGAGACAGATACGCAGTATTTT. The chain couples TRBV6-5 to TRBJ2-3, with D unclear. Germline CDR1 is MNHEY and CDR2 is SVGAGI. The CDR3 is 14 amino acids. V dropped 0 bases and J dropped 3 bases, with 7 bases sitting between them.

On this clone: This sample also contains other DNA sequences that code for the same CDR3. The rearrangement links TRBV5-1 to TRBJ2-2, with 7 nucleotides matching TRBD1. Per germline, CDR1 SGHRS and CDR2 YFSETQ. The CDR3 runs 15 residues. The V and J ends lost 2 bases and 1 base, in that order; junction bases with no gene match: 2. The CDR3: CASSFAGGNTGELFF. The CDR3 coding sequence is TGCGCCAGCAGCTTCGCAGGGGGGAACACCGGGGAGCTGTTTTTT.

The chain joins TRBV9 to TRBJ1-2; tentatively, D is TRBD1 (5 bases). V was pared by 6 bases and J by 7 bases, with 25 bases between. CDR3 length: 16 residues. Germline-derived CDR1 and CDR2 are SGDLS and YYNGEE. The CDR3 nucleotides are TGTGCCAGCAAACCCTCACCCGGGGACGGACCGGGTGGCTACACCTTC. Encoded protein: CASKPSPGDGPGGYTF.

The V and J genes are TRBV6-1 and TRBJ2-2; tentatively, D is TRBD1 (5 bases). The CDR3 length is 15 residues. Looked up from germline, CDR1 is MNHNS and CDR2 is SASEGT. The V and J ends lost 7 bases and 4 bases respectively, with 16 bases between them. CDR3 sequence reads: CASTMKGEGTGELFF. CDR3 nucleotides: TGTGCCAGCACCATGAAAGGGGAAGGCACCGGGGAGCTGTTTTTT.

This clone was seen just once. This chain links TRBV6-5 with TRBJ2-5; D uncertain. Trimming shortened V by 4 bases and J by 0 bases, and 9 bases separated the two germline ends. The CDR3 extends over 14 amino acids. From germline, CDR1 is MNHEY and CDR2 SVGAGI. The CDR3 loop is CASSSWAHQETQYF. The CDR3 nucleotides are TGTGCCAGCAGTTCCTGGGCCCACCAAGAGACCCAGTACTTC.

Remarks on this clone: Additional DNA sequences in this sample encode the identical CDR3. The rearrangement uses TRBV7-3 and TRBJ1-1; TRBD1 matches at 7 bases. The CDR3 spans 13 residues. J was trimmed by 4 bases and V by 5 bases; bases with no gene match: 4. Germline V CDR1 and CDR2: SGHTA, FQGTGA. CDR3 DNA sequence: TGTGCCAGCAGCCTACAGGGGAGCACTGAAGCTTTCTTT. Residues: CASSLQGSTEAFF.

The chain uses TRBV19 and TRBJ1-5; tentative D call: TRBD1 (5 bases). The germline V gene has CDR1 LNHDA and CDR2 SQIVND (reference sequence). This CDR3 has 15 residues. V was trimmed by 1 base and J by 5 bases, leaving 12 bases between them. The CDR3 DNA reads TGTGCCAGTAGTATAGGGTCAGGAGGGGATCAGCCCCAGCATTTT. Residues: CASSIGSGGDQPQHF.

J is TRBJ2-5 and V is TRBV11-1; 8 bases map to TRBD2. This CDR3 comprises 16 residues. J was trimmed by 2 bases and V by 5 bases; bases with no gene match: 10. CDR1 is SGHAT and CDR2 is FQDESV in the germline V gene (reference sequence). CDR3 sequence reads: CASSPHGPSGQETQYF. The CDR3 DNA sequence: TGTGCCAGCAGCCCCCATGGGCCTAGCGGGCAAGAGACCCAGTACTTC. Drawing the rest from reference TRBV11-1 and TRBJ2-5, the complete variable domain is EAEVAQSPRYKITEKSQAVAFWCDPISGHATLYWYRQILGQGPELLVQFQDESVVDDSQLPKDRFSAERLKGVDSTLKIQPAELGDSAMYLCASSPHGPSGQETQYFGPGTRLLVL.

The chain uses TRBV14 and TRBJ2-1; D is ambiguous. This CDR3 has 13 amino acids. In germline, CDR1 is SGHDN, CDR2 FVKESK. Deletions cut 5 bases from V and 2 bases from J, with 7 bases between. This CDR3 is CASSVQTYNEQFF. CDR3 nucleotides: TGTGCCAGCAGCGTACAAACCTACAATGAGCAGTTCTTC.

Here the CDR3 reads CASREQGIGEKLFF. As DNA, the CDR3 is TGTGCCAGCAGAGAACAGGGGATCGGTGAAAAACTGTTTTTT. The chain links TRBV2 to TRBJ1-4; 7 positions agree with TRBD1. The CDR3 length is 14 residues. J was trimmed by 7 bases and V by 6 bases; bases with no gene match: 8. CDR1 is SNHLY, CDR2 FYNNEI, per germline.

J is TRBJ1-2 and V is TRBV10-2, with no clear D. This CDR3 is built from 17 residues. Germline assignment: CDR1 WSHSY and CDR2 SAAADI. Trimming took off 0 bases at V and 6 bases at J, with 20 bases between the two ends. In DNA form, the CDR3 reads TGCGCCAGCAGTGAGTCGTGGAGGAGGGAAGGAGTTGATGGCTACACCTTC. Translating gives CASSESWRREGVDGYTF.

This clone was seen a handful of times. CDR3 in DNA: TGTGCCAGCAGCTTAAAACGTGGACATTTAGTGAACACCGGGGAGCTGTTTTTT. It is translated as CASSLKRGHLVNTGELFF. The chain couples TRBV7-3 to TRBJ2-2, with TRBD1 as a possible D gene (5 bases). Germline lookup yields CDR1 SGHTA and CDR2 FQGTGA. Trimming cost V 1 base and J 1 base, with 16 bases left between them. The CDR3 totals 18 residues. The full variable domain, with the rest looked up from reference TRBV7-3 and TRBJ2-2, is GAGVSQTPSNKVTEKGKYVELRCDPISGHTALYWYRQSLGQGPEFLIYFQGTGAADDSGLPNDRFFAVRPEGSVSTLKIQRTERGDSAVYLCASSLKRGHLVNTGELFFGEGSRLTVL.

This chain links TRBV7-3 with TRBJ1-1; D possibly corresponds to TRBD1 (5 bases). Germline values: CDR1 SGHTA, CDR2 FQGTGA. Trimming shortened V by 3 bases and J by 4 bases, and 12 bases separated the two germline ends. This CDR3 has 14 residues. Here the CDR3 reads CASSFRGAGTEAFF. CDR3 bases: TGTGCCAGCAGCTTTAGAGGGGCGGGCACTGAAGCTTTCTTT.

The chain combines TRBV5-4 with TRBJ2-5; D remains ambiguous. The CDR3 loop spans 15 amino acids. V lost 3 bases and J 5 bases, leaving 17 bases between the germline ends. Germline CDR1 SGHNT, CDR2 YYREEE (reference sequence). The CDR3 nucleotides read TGTGCCAGCAGCTCCGCTAAAGCCTCCGGGGAGACCCAGTACTTC. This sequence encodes CASSSAKASGETQYF. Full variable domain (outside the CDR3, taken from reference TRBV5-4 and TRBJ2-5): ETGVTQSPTHLIKTRGQQVTLRCSSQSGHNTVSWYQQALGQGPQFIFQYYREEENGRGNFPPRFSGLQFPNYSSELNVNALELDDSALYLCASSSAKASGETQYFGPGTRLLVL.

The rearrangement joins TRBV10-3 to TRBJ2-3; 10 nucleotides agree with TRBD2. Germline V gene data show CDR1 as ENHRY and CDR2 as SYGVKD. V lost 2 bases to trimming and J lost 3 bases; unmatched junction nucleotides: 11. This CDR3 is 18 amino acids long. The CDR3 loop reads CAISEGGAGGPPTDTQYF. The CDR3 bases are TGTGCCATCAGTGAGGGTGGAGCGGGAGGGCCTCCAACAGATACGCAGTATTTT.

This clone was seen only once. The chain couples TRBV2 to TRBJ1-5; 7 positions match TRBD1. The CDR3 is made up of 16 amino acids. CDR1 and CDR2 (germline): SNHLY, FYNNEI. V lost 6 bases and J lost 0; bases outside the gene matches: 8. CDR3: CASSPQTGSSNQPQHF. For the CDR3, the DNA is TGTGCCAGCAGCCCCCAGACAGGGTCTAGCAATCAGCCCCAGCATTTT.

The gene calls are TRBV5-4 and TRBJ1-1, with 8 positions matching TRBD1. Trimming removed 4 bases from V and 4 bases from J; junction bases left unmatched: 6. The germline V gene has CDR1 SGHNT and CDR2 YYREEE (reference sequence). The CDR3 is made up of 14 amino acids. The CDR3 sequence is CASSAADRATEAFF. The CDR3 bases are TGTGCCAGCAGCGCCGCGGACAGGGCCACTGAAGCTTTCTTT.

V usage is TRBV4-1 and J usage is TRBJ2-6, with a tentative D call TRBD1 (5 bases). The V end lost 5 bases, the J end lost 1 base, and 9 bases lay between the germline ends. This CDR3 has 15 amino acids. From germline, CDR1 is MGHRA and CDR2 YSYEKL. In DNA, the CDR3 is TGCGCCAGCAGCAAACAGGTTTCTGGGGCCAACGTCCTGACTTTC. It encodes CASSKQVSGANVLTF.

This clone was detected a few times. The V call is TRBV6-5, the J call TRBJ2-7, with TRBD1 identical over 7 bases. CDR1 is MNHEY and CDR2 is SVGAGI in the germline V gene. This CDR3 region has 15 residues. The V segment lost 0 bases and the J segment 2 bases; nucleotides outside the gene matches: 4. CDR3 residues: CASSYSWDSTYEQYF. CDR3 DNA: TGTGCCAGCAGTTACTCGTGGGACAGTACCTACGAGCAGTACTTC.

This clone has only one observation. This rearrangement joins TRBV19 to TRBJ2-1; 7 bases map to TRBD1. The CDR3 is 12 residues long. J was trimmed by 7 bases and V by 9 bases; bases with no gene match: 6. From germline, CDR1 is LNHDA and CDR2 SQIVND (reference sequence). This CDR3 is CASRQGWNEQFF. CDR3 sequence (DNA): TGTGCCAGCCGACAGGGTTGGAATGAGCAGTTCTTC. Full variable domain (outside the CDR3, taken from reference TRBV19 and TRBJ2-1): DGGITQSPKYLFRKEGQNVTLSCEQNLNHDAMYWYRQDPGQGLRLIYYSQIVNDFQKGDIAEGYSVSREKKESFPLTVTSAQKNPTAFYLCASRQGWNEQFFGPGTRLTVL.

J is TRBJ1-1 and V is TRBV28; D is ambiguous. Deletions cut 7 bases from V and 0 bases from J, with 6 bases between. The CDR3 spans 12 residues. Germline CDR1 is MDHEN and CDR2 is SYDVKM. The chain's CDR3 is CASNLMNTEAFF. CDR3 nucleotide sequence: TGTGCCAGCAACCTCATGAACACTGAAGCTTTCTTT.